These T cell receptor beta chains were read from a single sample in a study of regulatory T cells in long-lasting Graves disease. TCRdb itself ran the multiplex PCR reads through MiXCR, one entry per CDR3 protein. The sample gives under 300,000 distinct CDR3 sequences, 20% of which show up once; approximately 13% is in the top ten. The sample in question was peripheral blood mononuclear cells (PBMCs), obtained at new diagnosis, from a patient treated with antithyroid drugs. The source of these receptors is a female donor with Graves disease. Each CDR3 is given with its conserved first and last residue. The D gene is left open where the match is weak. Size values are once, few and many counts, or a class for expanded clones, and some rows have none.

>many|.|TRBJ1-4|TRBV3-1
CASRLQATNEKLFF
TGTGCCAGCAGGCTTCAGGCAACTAATGAAAAACTGTTTTTT
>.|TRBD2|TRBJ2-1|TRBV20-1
CSAPWTSGRTYNEQLF
TGCAGTGCTCCTTGGACTAGCGGGAGGACCTACAATGAGCAGCTCTTC
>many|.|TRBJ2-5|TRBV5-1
CASSPRGSLGQETQYF
TGCGCCAGCAGTCCGAGGGGATCGTTGGGCCAAGAGACCCAGTACTTC
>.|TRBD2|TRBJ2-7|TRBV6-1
CASRPYSGGAYEQYF
TGTGCCAGCAGACCATATAGCGGGGGGGCCTACGAGCAGTACTTC
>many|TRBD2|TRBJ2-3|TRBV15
CATSRAGGRIDTQYF
TGTGCCACCAGCCGCGCGGGGGGGCGCATAGATACGCAGTATTTT
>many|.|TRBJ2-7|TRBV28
CASSLRGPLFAYEQYF
TGTGCCAGCAGTTTGCGGGGCCCACTCTTTGCCTACGAGCAGTACTTC
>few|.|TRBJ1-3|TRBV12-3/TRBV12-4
CASSFGGVTIYF
TGTGCCAGCAGTTTCGGGGGGGTCACCATATATTTT
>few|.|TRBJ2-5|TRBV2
CAIRGAGGGETQYF
TGTGCCATCCGGGGGGCAGGGGGCGGGGAGACCCAGTACTTC
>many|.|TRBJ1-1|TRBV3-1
CASSLPGRTVEAFF
TGTGCCAGCAGCCTCCCCGGACGCACCGTTGAAGCTTTCTTT
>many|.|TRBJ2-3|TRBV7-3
CASSANRVVDTQYF
TGTGCCAGCAGCGCAAACAGGGTAGTTGATACGCAGTATTTT
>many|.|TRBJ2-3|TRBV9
CASSKSGSEADTQYF
TGTGCCAGCAGCAAAAGCGGGTCGGAGGCAGATACGCAGTATTTT
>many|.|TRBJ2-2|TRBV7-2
CASSPITGELFF
TGTGCCAGCAGCCCAATCACCGGGGAGCTGTTTTTT
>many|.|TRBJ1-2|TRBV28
CASNQNRVGYGYTF
TGTGCCAGCAATCAAAACAGGGTTGGCTATGGCTACACCTTC
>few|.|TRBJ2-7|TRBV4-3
CASSQIRGLSYEQYF
TGCGCCAGCAGCCAAATCAGGGGCCTCTCCTACGAGCAGTACTTC
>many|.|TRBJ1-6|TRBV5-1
CASSARQSNSPLHF
TGCGCCAGCAGTGCTCGACAGAGCAATTCACCCCTCCACTTT
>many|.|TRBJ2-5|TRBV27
CASGGEGWETQYF
TGTGCCAGCGGAGGAGAGGGCTGGGAGACCCAGTACTTC
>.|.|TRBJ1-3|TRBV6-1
CASSANSGNTIYF
TGTGCCAGCAGTGCAAACTCTGGAAACACCATATATTTT
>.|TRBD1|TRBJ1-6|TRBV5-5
CASSLGQGTGSPLHF
TGTGCCAGCAGCTTGGGACAGGGGACGGGTTCACCCCTCCACTTT
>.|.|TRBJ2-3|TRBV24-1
CATSGGQPSTDTQYF
TGTGCCACCAGTGGTGGACAGCCTAGCACAGATACGCAGTATTTT
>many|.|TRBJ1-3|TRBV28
CASSLWRQASGNTIYF
TGTGCCAGCAGTTTATGGCGACAAGCCTCTGGAAACACCATATATTTT
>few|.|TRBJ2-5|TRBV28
CASSFRGALETQYF
TGTGCCAGCAGTTTTCGGGGGGCTTTGGAGACCCAGTACTTC
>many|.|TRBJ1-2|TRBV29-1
CSVDLGQSYGYTF
TGCAGCGTTGATTTAGGACAGTCCTATGGCTACACCTTC
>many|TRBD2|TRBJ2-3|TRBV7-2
CASSLLAGEDTQYF
TGTGCCAGCAGCTTGTTAGCGGGAGAAGATACGCAGTATTTT
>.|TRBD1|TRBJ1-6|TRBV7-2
CASGPGQGIYHSPLHF
TGTGCCAGCGGCCCGGGACAGGGAATTTATCATTCACCCCTCCACTTT
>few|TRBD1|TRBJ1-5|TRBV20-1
CSASETGVVRNQPQHF
TGCAGTGCTAGCGAGACAGGGGTAGTACGGAATCAGCCCCAGCATTTT
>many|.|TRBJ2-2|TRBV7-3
CASSSDPAKAGELFF
TGTGCCAGCAGCTCGGACCCTGCGAAGGCCGGGGAGCTGTTTTTT
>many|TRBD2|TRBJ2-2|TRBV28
CASSLIPLAGRTGELFF
TGTGCCAGCAGCTTAATTCCCCTAGCGGGCCGCACCGGGGAGCTGTTTTTT
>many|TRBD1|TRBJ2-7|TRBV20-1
CSAPDRGGYEQYF
TGCAGTGCTCCCGACAGGGGAGGATACGAGCAGTACTTC
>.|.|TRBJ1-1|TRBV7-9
CASSLAETANTEAFF
TGTGCCAGCAGCTTAGCCGAAACCGCGAACACTGAAGCTTTCTTT
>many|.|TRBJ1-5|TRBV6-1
CASRGASNQPQHF
TGTGCCAGCAGGGGGGCTAGCAATCAGCCCCAGCATTTT
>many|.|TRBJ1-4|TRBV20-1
CSASYTGGGEKLFF
TGCAGTGCTAGCTACACGGGGGGTGGTGAAAAACTGTTTTTT
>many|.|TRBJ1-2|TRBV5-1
CASSTGGGSNYGYTF
TGCGCCAGCAGTACTGGGGGAGGGAGTAACTATGGCTACACCTTC
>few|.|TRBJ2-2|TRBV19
CASRMIGELFF
TGTGCCAGTAGGATGATCGGGGAGCTGTTTTTT
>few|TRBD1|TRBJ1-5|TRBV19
CASTWTGNSNQPQHF
TGTGCCAGTACGTGGACAGGGAATAGCAATCAGCCCCAGCATTTT
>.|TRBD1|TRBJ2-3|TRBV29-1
CSVDVSRGPGTQYF
TGCAGCGTTGATGTGTCCAGGGGGCCCGGTACGCAGTATTTT
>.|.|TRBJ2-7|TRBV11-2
CASSLAQGTPYEQYF
TGTGCCAGCAGCTTAGCGCAGGGAACCCCCTACGAGCAGTACTTC
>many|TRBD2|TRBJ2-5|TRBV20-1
CSARDQREALYETQYF
TGCAGTGCTAGAGATCAGCGGGAGGCCCTCTATGAGACCCAGTACTTC
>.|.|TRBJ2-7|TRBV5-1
CASSQEQGGEQYF
TGCGCCAGCAGCCAAGAACAGGGTGGCGAGCAGTACTTC
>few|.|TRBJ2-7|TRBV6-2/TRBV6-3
CASSRQRFPYEQYF
TGTGCCAGCAGCCGACAGAGGTTTCCCTACGAGCAGTACTTC
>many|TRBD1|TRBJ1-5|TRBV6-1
CASSTQGNNQPQHF
TGTGCCAGCAGTACACAGGGGAACAATCAGCCCCAGCATTTT
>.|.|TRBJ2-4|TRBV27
CASSDPTRGAKNIQYF
TGTGCCAGCAGTGATCCGACGCGGGGAGCCAAAAACATTCAGTACTTC
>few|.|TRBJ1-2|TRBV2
CASSLGWTDYGYTF
TGTGCCAGCAGCCTGGGGTGGACTGACTATGGCTACACCTTC
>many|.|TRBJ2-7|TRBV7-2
CASSRGDMISYEQYF
TGTGCCAGCAGCCGCGGGGACATGATCTCCTACGAGCAGTACTTC
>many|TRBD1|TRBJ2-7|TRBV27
CASSLPGQGLYEQYF
TGTGCCAGCAGTTTACCGGGACAGGGACTCTACGAGCAGTACTTC
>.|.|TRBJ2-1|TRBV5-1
CASSLGMSVNEQFF
TGTGCCAGCAGCTTAGGGATGAGCGTCAATGAGCAGTTCTTC
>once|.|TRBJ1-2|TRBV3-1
CASSQAGTFYGYTF
TGTGCCAGCAGCCAAGCCGGGACGTTCTATGGCTACACCTTC